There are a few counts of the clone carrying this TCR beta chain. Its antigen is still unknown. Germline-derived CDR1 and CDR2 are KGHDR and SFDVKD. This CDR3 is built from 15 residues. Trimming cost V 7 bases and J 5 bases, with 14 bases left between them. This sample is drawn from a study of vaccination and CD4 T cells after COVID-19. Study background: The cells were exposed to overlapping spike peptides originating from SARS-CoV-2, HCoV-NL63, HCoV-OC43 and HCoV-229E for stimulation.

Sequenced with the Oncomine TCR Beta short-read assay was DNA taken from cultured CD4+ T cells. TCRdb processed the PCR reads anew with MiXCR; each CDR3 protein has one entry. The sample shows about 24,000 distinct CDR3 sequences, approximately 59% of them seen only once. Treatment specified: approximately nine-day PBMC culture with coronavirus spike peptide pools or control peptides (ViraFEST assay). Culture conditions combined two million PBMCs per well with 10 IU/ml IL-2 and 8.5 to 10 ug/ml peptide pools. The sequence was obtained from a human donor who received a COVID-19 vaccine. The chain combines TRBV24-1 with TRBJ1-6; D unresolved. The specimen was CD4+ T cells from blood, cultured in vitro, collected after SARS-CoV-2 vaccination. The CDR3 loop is CATRPERQDNSPLHF. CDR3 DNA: TGTGCCACCAGGCCTGAGAGGCAGGATAATTCACCCCTCCACTTT.